Listed here are 27 T cell receptor beta chains from one sample, sequenced in a study of CD8+ T cells in alopecia areata. Cell sorting was performed on pooled cutaneous lymph node cells with CD4, CD8alpha, NKG2D, NKG2ACE and other markers. cDNA serving as the sequencing template came from extracted, reverse transcribed RNA. Here immunoSEQ multiplex PCR was the method, and the copy in TCRdb shows in-frame clones only, minus some. The sample contains 290,000 or so clones, none of them singletons. Source material: CD4+ T cells sorted from a lymph node. These receptors were obtained from a C3H/HeJ mouse with alopecia areata. The strain bears MHC haplotype H2-k.

A word on this clone: Mouse germline and gene names are used. The sequenced fragment ends 4 residues before the CDR3 boundary, so the rest is inferred from the germline J gene. The gene calls are TRBV14 and TRBJ2-2; 12 positions agree with TRBD2. V was clipped by 4 bases and J by 1 base; unmatched bases: 2. Germline lookup yields CDR1 SGHDT and CDR2 FRDEAV. The CDR3 totals 16 residues. CDR3 amino acids: CASSRTGGVNTGQLYF. Partial CDR3 DNA: TGTGCCAGCAGTCGGACTGGGGGGGTAAACACCGGG.

This clone has a handful of counts. Any gene name here is a mouse gene name. The read ends 4 residues before the CDR3 terminus; that terminus is restored from the germline J gene. V is TRBV13-2 and J is TRBJ2-2; the D gene is possibly TRBD1 (6 bases). The germline V gene encodes CDR1 NNHNN and CDR2 SYGAGS (reference sequence). V dropped 5 bases and J dropped 6 bases, with 8 bases sitting between them. The CDR3 loop spans 12 amino acids. The sequenced CDR3 bases are TGTGCCAGCGGGCAGGGGTCCGGG. Its translation: CASGQGSG. In full, the CDR3 is CASGQGSGQLYF.

As for this clone: The gene symbols are mouse symbols. The CDR3 extends 4 residues past the end of the read, so its final part is completed from the germline J gene. This same CDR3 is encoded by further DNA sequences in the sample. The chain recombines TRBV13-3 with TRBJ2-5; TRBD1 matches 7 bases. The CDR3 contains 14 residues. Germline CDR1 NNHDY, CDR2 SYVADS. V lost 2 bases and J lost 2; bases outside the gene matches: 2. CDR3 DNA, as far as it was read: TGTGCCAGCAGTGAACAGGGGCGCCAAGAC. Residues: CASSEQGRQD. Given in full, the CDR3 is CASSEQGRQDTQYF.

This clone was seen a few times. The listed genes are named as in mouse. Other DNA sequences in the same sample also yield this CDR3. CDR3 DNA (partial): TGCACCTGCAGTGCGGCTGGGAACTCCTAT. It codes for CTCSAAGNSY. The complete CDR3 sequence is CTCSAAGNSYEQYF. This sequence joins TRBV1 and TRBJ2-7; a possible D gene is TRBD2 (5 bases). The read ends 4 residues shy of where the CDR3 ends; the end is completed using the germline J gene. CDR1 NSQYPW and CDR2 LRSPGD come from the germline V gene (reference sequence). The CDR3 sequence is 14 residues long. Trimming removed 3 bases from V and 0 bases from J, with 9 bases in between.

This clone was counted a few times. Genes and germline come from the mouse. The read ends 3 residues shy of where the CDR3 ends; the end is completed using the germline J gene. The J gene is TRBJ1-6, the V gene TRBV14; TRBD1 agrees at 7 bases. TRBJ1-6 is an ORF, and what it does is uncertain. The CDR3 consists of 17 residues. Trimming at V came to 5 bases and at J to 6 bases, leaving 14 bases not matched to a gene. The germline V gene has CDR1 SGHDT and CDR2 FRDEAV. Here the CDR3 reads CASSSGTDLTGNSPLYF. CDR3 bases read: TGTGCCAGCAGCTCTGGGACAGATCTAACGGGTAATTCGCCC.

This clone came up a few times. Mouse gene names apply. This CDR3 is also generated by other DNA sequences in the sample. CDR3 in amino acids: CASSQGTGGSSYEQYF. CDR3 bases read: TGTGCCAGCAGCCAAGGGACTGGGGGGAGCTCCTAT. The J gene is TRBJ2-7, the V gene TRBV5, with 11 bases matching TRBD2. The read falls 4 residues short of the CDR3 end, and the missing part is taken from the germline J gene. Germline V gene sequence: CDR1 LGHNA, CDR2 YNLKQL (reference sequence). V was clipped by 1 base and J by 0 bases; unmatched bases: 2. CDR3 length equals 16 residues.

This clone has just a few counts. Each gene name is a mouse one. CDR3 DNA, as far as it was read: TGTGCCAGCAGTCTGACAGGGGGTGGTTCGCCC. This sequence encodes CASSLTGGGSP. The whole CDR3 protein reads CASSLTGGGSPLYF. The chain joins TRBV5 to TRBJ1-6, with 9 bases identical to TRBD1. The read terminates 3 residues ahead of where the CDR3 ends, so the germline J gene completes it. Being an ORF, TRBJ1-6 has a function that is uncertain. The CDR3 totals 14 residues. J was trimmed by 9 bases and V by 6 bases; bases with no gene match: 6. Germline assignment: CDR1 LGHNA and CDR2 YNLKQL (reference sequence).

This clone was detected only a few times. A read error may produce the germline difference seen at one junction end. Any gene name here is a mouse gene name. The missing CDR3 end, 4 residues past where the read stops, is filled in from the germline J gene. V usage is TRBV17 and J usage is TRBJ2-1; 8 bases line up with TRBD1. This CDR3 is 15 amino acids long. The germline V gene encodes CDR1 MNHDT and CDR2 YYDKIL. The CDR3 sequence: CASGRDRNNYAEQFF. The part of the CDR3 DNA that was read is TGTGCTAGCGGTAGGGACAGGAATAACTATGCT.

This clone was counted only a few times. The gene symbols are mouse symbols. The DNA ends 4 residues before the CDR3 does, and the rest of the CDR3 is filled in from the germline J gene. The chain couples TRBV1 to TRBJ2-7; D may be TRBD2 (6 bases). Looked up from germline, CDR1 is NSQYPW and CDR2 is LRSPGD (reference sequence). The CDR3 totals 13 residues. CDR3 DNA, as far as it was read: TGCACCTGCAGTGCAGTGGGGGAGTAT. Residues: CTCSAVGEY. The whole CDR3 region reads CTCSAVGEYEQYF.

Points on this clone: Mouse names are used for the genes. Sequencing ends 4 residues short of the CDR3 end; the germline J gene provides the rest. The rearrangement joins TRBV13-2 to TRBJ1-2; 7 bases match TRBD1. The CDR3 has 12 residues. Germline V lookup: CDR1 NNHNN, CDR2 SYGAGS (reference sequence). This CDR3 reads CASGRQGADYTF. CDR3 DNA (partial): TGTGCCAGCGGGCGACAGGGCGCC.

This clone was seen only a few times. All gene names here are mouse names. Read coverage stops 4 residues before the CDR3 terminus; the germline J gene supplies the remainder. This sequence joins TRBV14 and TRBJ2-5; 7 nucleotides match TRBD1. Germline loops: CDR1 SGHDT, CDR2 FRDEAV. The V gene end was trimmed by 3 bases and the J gene end by 3 bases; junction bases not matched to a gene: 1. This CDR3 region has 13 residues. CDR3 sequence reads: CASSWDRQDTQYF. Incomplete CDR3 DNA: TGTGCCAGCAGTTGGGACAGACAAGAC.

This clone was detected only a few times. Mouse gene names apply. The CDR3 is cut off 4 residues early in the read; its end comes from the germline J gene. The V and J genes are TRBV13-1 and TRBJ2-4, with D tentatively TRBD1 (6 bases). Germline V gene sequence: CDR1 NSHNY, CDR2 SYGAGN. The CDR3 is made up of 15 amino acids. CDR3 DNA, as far as it was read: TGTGCCAGCAGTGACCCTCGGGACACCAAAAAC. Translated: CASSDPRDTKN. The full-length CDR3 reads as CASSDPRDTKNTLYF.

As to this clone: Gene names refer to mouse genes. The read stops 4 residues short of the end of the CDR3; the missing end is completed from the germline J gene. The rearrangement uses TRBV19 and TRBJ2-1; tentatively, D is TRBD1 (6 bases). This CDR3 spans 17 amino acids. The germline V gene encodes CDR1 FNHDT and CDR2 SITEND (reference sequence). The V gene lost 1 base and the J gene lost 0 bases, with 14 bases spanning the gap. The sequenced part of the CDR3 DNA is TGTGCCAGCAGTATACCTTGGACAGCTTATAACTATGCT. Residues: CASSIPWTAYNYA. The full-length CDR3 reads as CASSIPWTAYNYAEQFF.

A remark on this clone: Mouse germline and gene names are used. Read sequence stops 4 residues before the CDR3 end, and the germline J gene provides the missing end. The rearrangement uses TRBV13-3 and TRBJ1-4; 7 bases agree with TRBD1. The CDR3 covers 13 residues. Germline CDR1 NNHDY, CDR2 SYVADS. Incomplete CDR3 DNA: TGTGCCAGCAGTGCAGGGGGGAGCGAA. Encoded protein: CASSAGGSE. The entire CDR3 protein reads CASSAGGSERLFF.

Remarks on this clone: Gene names are mouse gene names. From the germline J gene comes the end of the CDR3, since the read stops 4 residues before it. V usage is TRBV17 and J usage is TRBJ2-1, with TRBD2 matching 9 bases. The CDR3 spans 15 residues. Germline V lookup: CDR1 MNHDT, CDR2 YYDKIL. V was pared by 5 bases and J by 0 bases, with 2 bases of the junction left unmatched. The chain's CDR3 is CASSRTGDNYAEQFF. Partial CDR3 DNA: TGTGCTAGCAGTCGGACTGGGGATAACTATGCT.

This clone was counted only a few times. Gene and germline names: mouse. The read terminates 4 residues before the CDR3 end, so the remaining end is supplied by the germline J gene. The chain has TRBV13-1 and TRBJ2-2; 9 nucleotides agree with TRBD1. Germline V gene sequence: CDR1 NSHNY, CDR2 SYGAGN. The CDR3 totals 15 residues. V trimming: 6 bases; J trimming: 0 bases; junction bases outside the gene matches: 3. The DNA read from the CDR3 is TGTGCCAGCACCAGACAGGGGGCAAACACCGGG. As protein: CASTRQGANTG. The full CDR3 is CASTRQGANTGQLYF.

This clone has a handful of counts. Genes and germline are mouse. The observed sequence ends 4 residues before the CDR3 terminus, with the missing tail filled in from the germline J gene. The chain combines TRBV19 with TRBJ2-2; the match to TRBD1 covers 7 bases. The V gene end was trimmed by 4 bases and the J gene end by 5 bases; junction bases not matched to a gene: 5. The germline V gene encodes CDR1 FNHDT and CDR2 SITEND (reference sequence). CDR3 length: 14 amino acids. CDR3 amino acids: CASSDRVGTGQLYF. The sequenced part of the CDR3 DNA is TGTGCCAGCAGTGACAGGGTCGGAACCGGG.

This clone was found a few times. Any gene name here is a mouse gene name. The read finishes 4 residues shy of the CDR3 end, and the germline J gene is used to complete it. V gene TRBV5 combines with J gene TRBJ2-7, with 7 bases aligning to TRBD2. The CDR3 consists of 15 residues. From germline, CDR1 is LGHNA and CDR2 YNLKQL (reference sequence). The V segment lost 0 bases and the J segment 2 bases; nucleotides outside the gene matches: 4. The part of the CDR3 DNA that was read is TGTGCCAGCAGCCAAGACAGCTGGGGGACCTAT. Its translation: CASSQDSWGTY. Given in full, the CDR3 is CASSQDSWGTYEQYF.

This clone came up a few times. Germline and genes: mouse. The read ends 4 residues shy of where the CDR3 ends; the end is completed using the germline J gene. The chain has TRBV19 and TRBJ2-2; 7 nucleotides align to TRBD1. The V gene's germline CDR1 is FNHDT and CDR2 SITEND (reference sequence). V lost 5 bases and J lost 2; bases outside the gene matches: 6. CDR3 length: 15 residues. CDR3 DNA, as far as it was read: TGTGCCAGCAGCCCGAAGACAGGGAACACCGGG. Translation: CASSPKTGNTG. The whole CDR3 sequence is CASSPKTGNTGQLYF. Complete variable domain (other parts from reference TRBV19 and TRBJ2-2): GGIITQTPKFLIGQEGQKLTLKCQQNFNHDTMYWYRQDSGKGLRLIYYSITENDLQKGDLSEGYDASREKKSSFSLTVTSAQKNEMAVFLCASSPKTGNTGQLYFGEGSKLTVL.

This clone was recorded a few times. The genes and germline here are from mouse. Read coverage stops 4 residues before the CDR3 terminus; the germline J gene supplies the remainder. The J gene is TRBJ2-1, the V gene TRBV17, with D perhaps matching TRBD2 (6 bases). Trimming pared 6 bases from V and 1 base from J, leaving 10 bases between. The CDR3 runs to 14 residues. Germline V gene lookup returns CDR1 MNHDT and CDR2 YYDKIL. Partial CDR3 DNA: TGTGCTAGCAGACTGGGAGGGAACTATGCT. This sequence encodes CASRLGGNYA. The full CDR3 sequence reads CASRLGGNYAEQFF. The variable domain in full, with the rest retrieved from reference TRBV17 and TRBJ2-1, is DTTVKQNPRYKLARVGKPVNLICSQTMNHDTMYWYQKKPNQAPKLLLFYYDKILNREADTFEKFQSSRPNNSFCSLYIGSAGLEYSAMYLCASRLGGNYAEQFFGPGTRLTVL.

Turning to this clone: The gene names here belong to mouse. The sequence runs out 4 residues before the end of the CDR3; the remainder is reconstructed from the germline J gene. V usage is TRBV3 and J usage is TRBJ2-5, with 9 bases matching TRBD1. CDR1 is SNHLY and CDR2 is FYNGKV in the germline V gene (reference sequence). The CDR3 has 15 residues. The CDR3 spells CASSRGTGREDTQYF. Incomplete CDR3 DNA: TGTGCCAGCAGCCGTGGGACAGGGAGAGAAGAC.

About this clone itself: Germline and genes here are mouse. The read comes to an end 3 residues before the CDR3 does, leaving the germline J gene to fill in the end. This sequence joins TRBV13-1 and TRBJ1-6; 9 bases are shared with TRBD1. TRBJ1-6 is classed as an ORF, of uncertain function. V shed 4 bases and J 8 bases; nucleotides not matched to a gene: 7. Looked up from germline, CDR1 is NSHNY and CDR2 is SYGAGN. The CDR3 contains 15 residues. The CDR3 DNA, read in part, is TGTGCCAGCAGTTCGGGACAGGGATGGGATTCGCCC. Protein: CASSSGQGWDSP. The whole CDR3 is CASSSGQGWDSPLYF.

About this clone: Each gene name is a mouse one. The read terminates 4 residues ahead of where the CDR3 ends, so the germline J gene completes it. This chain uses TRBV13-1 with TRBJ2-7, with 13 bases fitting TRBD2. The CDR3 covers 16 residues. The germline CDR1 and CDR2 sequences are NSHNY and SYGAGN. Trimming removed 0 bases from V and 2 bases from J; junction bases left unmatched: 2. The part of the CDR3 DNA that was read is TGTGCCAGCAGTGATGCAGGGACTGGGGGGGCCTAT. Its protein product is CASSDAGTGGAY. The whole CDR3 protein reads CASSDAGTGGAYEQYF.

Only a few counts were recorded for this clone. Gene labels here are mouse ones. Read coverage stops 4 residues before the CDR3 terminus; the germline J gene supplies the remainder. In the same sample, other DNA sequences code for this CDR3. The chain uses TRBV5 and TRBJ2-5; TRBD2 matches 11 bases. The CDR3 has 16 amino acids. Germline V gene data show CDR1 as LGHNA and CDR2 as YNLKQL (reference sequence). Trimming at V came to 0 bases and at J to 3 bases, leaving 2 bases not matched to a gene. The sequenced part of the CDR3 DNA is TGTGCCAGCAGCCAAGAAACTGGGGGGGCGCAAGAC. Amino acids: CASSQETGGAQD. The complete CDR3 sequence is CASSQETGGAQDTQYF.

This clone was seen a handful of times. Germline and genes here are mouse. The CDR3 is cut off 4 residues early in the read; its end comes from the germline J gene. The chain has TRBV13-2 and TRBJ2-5, with D possibly being TRBD1 (6 bases). The germline CDR1 and CDR2 sequences are NNHNN and SYGAGS (reference sequence). The CDR3 length is 14 residues. The ends were cut back, 3 bases at V and 3 bases at J, with 11 bases in the middle. The CDR3 reads CASGARDKQDTQYF. The CDR3 bases that were read are TGTGCCAGCGGTGCCCGGGACAAACAAGAC.

Comments on this clone: Gene names refer to mouse genes. CDR3 bases read: TGCACCTGCAGTGCAGAAGGACAGGGGGAT. Residues: CTCSAEGQGD. The entire CDR3 sequence reads CTCSAEGQGDEQYF. The chain links TRBV1 to TRBJ2-7, with 10 bases aligning to TRBD1. From the germline J gene comes the end of the CDR3, since the read stops 4 residues before it. CDR1 is NSQYPW and CDR2 is LRSPGD in the germline V gene (reference sequence). This CDR3 is built from 14 residues.

This clone turned up a few times. The genes are named according to mouse. The missing CDR3 end, 4 residues past where the read stops, is filled in from the germline J gene. The chain couples TRBV13-2 to TRBJ1-2; TRBD1 aligns across 7 bases. This CDR3 comprises 12 residues. V gave up 5 bases and J gave up 4 bases; unmatched junction bases: 2. Germline-derived CDR1 and CDR2 are NNHNN and SYGAGS (reference sequence). The DNA read from the CDR3 is TGTGCCAGCGGGGACAGGATCTCC. It yields the protein CASGDRIS. The full CDR3 protein reads CASGDRISDYTF.